What follows is one T cell receptor (beta chain) and its context. A clone one base away is much larger, so this may be a read error. TCRdb re-called the 5' RACE reads through MiXCR, storing one row per CDR3 protein. The sample has about 310,000 distinct CDR3 sequences, roughly 3.5% seen once. Germline CDR1 SGHRS, CDR2 YFSETQ. Trimming took 5 bases from V and 4 from J, leaving 11 bases between them. This CDR3 is built from 13 residues. This sample was taken from a study of T cells after yellow fever vaccination. This chain joins TRBV5-1 and TRBJ2-3, with D unresolved. The sequence came from a man aged 18 to 29 who received the YFV17D yellow fever vaccine. This material consisted of PBMCs, taken on the day of the yellow fever booster vaccination. The CDR3 protein is CASSRARADTQYF. The CDR3 region has the DNA TGCGCCAGCAGTCGGGCGCGAGCAGATACGCAGTATTTT.